Listed below are T cell receptor beta chains from one sample, sequenced in a study of T cells in Graves' hyperthyroidism and ophthalmopathy. TCRdb passed the multiplex PCR reads through MiXCR, listing each CDR3 protein once. Here the sample spans 200,000 to 250,000 distinct CDR3 sequences, approximately 16% being singletons. Sample: blood. The receptors stem from a man between 35 and 55 years old with Graves' hyperthyroidism. CDR3s include the opening cysteine and the closing phenylalanine or tryptophan. D genes are given only for firm matches. Clone sizes are given selectively: once, few, many, or a class where the clone is expanded.

V gene	CDR3 length	clone size	J gene	D gene	CDR3 protein
TRBV27	13	-	TRBJ1-1	-	CASSLDLNTVAFF
TRBV19	13	-	TRBJ1-5	-	CASKRQNTRAQHF
TRBV5-1	16	-	TRBJ1-5	TRBD1	CASSLGTGVGNQPQHF
TRBV10-3	14	-	TRBJ2-7	-	CAISEVQAPYEQYF
TRBV7-3	18	few	TRBJ1-4	TRBD1	CASSLRPGTGDTNEKLFF
TRBV28	18	many	TRBJ2-7	-	CASSLYPLGVDIYYEQYF
TRBV4-1	14	once	TRBJ1-1	-	CASRDNPMNTEAFF
TRBV12-3/TRBV12-4	16	-	TRBJ2-3	TRBD2	CASRSRAGGQTDTQYF
TRBV18	15	many	TRBJ2-5	-	CASSPPNREQETQYF
TRBV2	12	many	TRBJ2-1	-	CASSERYNEQFF
TRBV5-1	15	many	TRBJ2-5	-	CASSLNWGSQETQYF
TRBV7-2	15	few	TRBJ2-7	TRBD1	CASSLRVDRAYEQYF
TRBV10-3	14	-	TRBJ1-2	-	CAISELGGNYGYTF
TRBV18	14	many	TRBJ2-7	TRBD2	CASSPGLAGDEQYF
TRBV5-1	15	many	TRBJ1-2	-	CASSLDQGLDYGYTF
TRBV29-1	11	many	TRBJ1-1	-	CSVEDGTEAFF
TRBV6-1	13	many	TRBJ1-1	-	CASSFTENTEAFF
TRBV20-1	18	many	TRBJ2-5	-	CSARSLVGALGGEETQYF
TRBV5-1	14	many	TRBJ1-2	-	CASSLGQGTYGYTF
TRBV7-9	12	many	TRBJ2-7	-	CASRSEVYEQYF
TRBV6-2/TRBV6-3	13	many	TRBJ2-7	-	CASSYSGAFEQYF
TRBV7-3	17	-	TRBJ2-3	TRBD2	CASSRLAGEAGVDTQYF
TRBV6-2/TRBV6-3	14	many	TRBJ2-1	TRBD2	CASSYSGGVNEQFF
TRBV12-3/TRBV12-4	14	many	TRBJ1-4	-	CASSSGLTNEKLFF
TRBV2	14	many	TRBJ2-3	-	CASSVSRRADTQYF
TRBV12-3/TRBV12-4	12	many	TRBJ2-2	-	CASRPGSGELFF
TRBV11-2	16	many	TRBJ1-2	TRBD1	CASSLAPGQGKYGYTF
TRBV24-1	15	-	TRBJ2-3	-	CATRRSGGPGDTQYF
TRBV10-3	18	-	TRBJ1-5	TRBD1	CAIRPLRDRESSNQPQHF
TRBV11-2	13	many	TRBJ1-1	TRBD1	CASSRTGLPEAFF
TRBV29-1	13	many	TRBJ2-5	TRBD1	CSVVRDSGETQYF
TRBV7-6	13	-	TRBJ2-3	-	CASRDRYTDTQYF
TRBV20-1	13	many	TRBJ2-5	TRBD2	CSASEAGVETQYF
TRBV7-2	14	many	TRBJ2-3	-	CASSTRQTTDTQYF
TRBV4-2	15	-	TRBJ1-4	-	CASSQEGQLQEKLFF
TRBV15	15	-	TRBJ1-2	-	CATSSPEGRNYGYTF
TRBV5-6	14	-	TRBJ2-2	-	CASSRDRRTGELFF
TRBV20-1	11	-	TRBJ2-2	-	CSAIFRGELFF
TRBV5-1	14	many	TRBJ2-7	TRBD1	CASSLVDRVYEQYF
TRBV7-2	15	few	TRBJ2-2	-	CASSFQGMNTGELFF
TRBV20-1	14	many	TRBJ2-3	-	CSAPQLRGGDTQYF
TRBV6-2/TRBV6-3	16	-	TRBJ1-2	TRBD1	CASSYSMRQGAYGYTF
TRBV10-3	15	many	TRBJ2-2	-	CAISTGTLYSGELFF
TRBV11-2	16	-	TRBJ2-2	-	CASSLRGPGDTGELFF
TRBV2	15	many	TRBJ2-2	-	CASRRQVSATGELFF
TRBV9	13	few	TRBJ2-1	-	CASRDSISNEQFF
TRBV29-1	12	few	TRBJ2-3	-	CSVERDTDTQYF
TRBV7-2	14	many	TRBJ1-2	-	CASSQSGTPYGYTF
TRBV20-1	16	many	TRBJ2-7	-	CSARDRVTGATNEQYF
TRBV19	16	many	TRBJ2-7	TRBD2	CASSDKSGGNLYEQYF
TRBV9	15	many	TRBJ1-6	TRBD1	CASSVGDRDNSPLHF
TRBV28	14	many	TRBJ2-5	-	CASFNFGVTETQYF
TRBV7-8	13	many	TRBJ1-2	-	CASSLSGGYGYTF
TRBV2	16	few	TRBJ2-2	TRBD1	CASSEARQGVTGELFF
TRBV12-3/TRBV12-4	14	many	TRBJ1-1	TRBD1	CASSLTGTNTEAFF
TRBV12-3/TRBV12-4	14	many	TRBJ2-2	-	CASRNWLNTGELFF
TRBV27	12	many	TRBJ2-1	-	CASSLGLGEQFF